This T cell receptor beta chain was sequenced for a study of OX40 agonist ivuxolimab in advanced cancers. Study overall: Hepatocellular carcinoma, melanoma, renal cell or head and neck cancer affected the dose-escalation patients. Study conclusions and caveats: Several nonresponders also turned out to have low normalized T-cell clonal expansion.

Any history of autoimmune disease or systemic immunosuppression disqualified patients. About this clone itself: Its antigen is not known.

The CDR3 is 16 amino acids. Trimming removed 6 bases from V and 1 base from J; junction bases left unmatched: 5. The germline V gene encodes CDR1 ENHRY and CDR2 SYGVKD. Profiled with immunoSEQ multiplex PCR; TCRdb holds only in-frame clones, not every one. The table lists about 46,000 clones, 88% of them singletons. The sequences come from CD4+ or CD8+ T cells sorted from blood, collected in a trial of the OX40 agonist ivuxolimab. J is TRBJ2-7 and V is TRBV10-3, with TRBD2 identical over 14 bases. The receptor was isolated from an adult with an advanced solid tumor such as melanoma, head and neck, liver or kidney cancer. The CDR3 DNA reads TGTGCCATCAGGGGACTAGCGGGAGAGGGGTCCTACGAGCAGTACTTC. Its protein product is CAIRGLAGEGSYEQYF.